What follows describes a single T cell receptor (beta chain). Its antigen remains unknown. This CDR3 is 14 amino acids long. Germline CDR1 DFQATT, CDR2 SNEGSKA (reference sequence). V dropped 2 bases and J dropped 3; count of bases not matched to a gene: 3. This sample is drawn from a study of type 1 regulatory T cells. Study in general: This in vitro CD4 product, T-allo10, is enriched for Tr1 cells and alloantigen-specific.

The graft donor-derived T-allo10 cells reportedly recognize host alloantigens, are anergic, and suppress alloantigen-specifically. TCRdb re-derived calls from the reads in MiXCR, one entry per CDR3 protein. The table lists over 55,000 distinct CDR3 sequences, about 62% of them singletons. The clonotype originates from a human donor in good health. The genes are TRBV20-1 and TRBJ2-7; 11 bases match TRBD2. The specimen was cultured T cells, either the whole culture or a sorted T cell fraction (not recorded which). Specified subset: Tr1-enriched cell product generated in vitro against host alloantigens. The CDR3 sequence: CSARPGTSGYEQYF. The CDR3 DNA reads TGCAGTGCTAGACCCGGGACTAGCGGCTACGAGCAGTACTTC.